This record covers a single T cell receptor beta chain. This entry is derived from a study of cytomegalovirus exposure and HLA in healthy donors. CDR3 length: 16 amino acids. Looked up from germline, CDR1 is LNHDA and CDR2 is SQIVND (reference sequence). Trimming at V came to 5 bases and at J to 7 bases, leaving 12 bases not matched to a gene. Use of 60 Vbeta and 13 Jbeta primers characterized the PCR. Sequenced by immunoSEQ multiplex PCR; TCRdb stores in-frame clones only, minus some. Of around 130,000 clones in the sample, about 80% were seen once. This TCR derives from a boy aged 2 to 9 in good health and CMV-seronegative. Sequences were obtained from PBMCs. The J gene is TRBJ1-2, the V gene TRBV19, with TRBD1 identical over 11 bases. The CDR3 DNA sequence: TGTGCCAGTAGTGTACACCGGGACAGGGGGGAAGGTGGCTACACCTTC. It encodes CASSVHRDRGEGGYTF. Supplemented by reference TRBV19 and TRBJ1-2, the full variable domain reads DGGITQSPKYLFRKEGQNVTLSCEQNLNHDAMYWYRQDPGQGLRLIYYSQIVNDFQKGDIAEGYSVSREKKESFPLTVTSAQKNPTAFYLCASSVHRDRGEGGYTFGSGTRLTVV.